This record concerns one TCR beta chain sequence. This table comes from immunoSEQ multiplex PCR, and its TCRdb copy is limited to in-frame clones, with some not included. The data contain over 150,000 clones, around 84% of them singletons. The data were obtained in a study of cytomegalovirus exposure and HLA in healthy donors. The germline gives CDR1 MNHEY, CDR2 SVGAGI. This CDR3 is 15 amino acids long. V was shortened by 5 bases and J by 0 bases, with 8 bases between the two germline ends. The source material was PBMCs. The source of this sequence is a human donor in good health. The chain combines TRBV6-5 with TRBJ2-6, with D unresolved. The CDR3 loop is CASSKQISGANVLTF. DNA for the CDR3: TGTGCCAGCAGTAAACAGATCTCTGGGGCCAACGTCCTGACTTTC.